What follows are 23 T cell receptor beta chains derived from one specimen sequenced in a study of blood T cell repertoires in COVID-19. Method: immunoSEQ multiplex PCR; TCRdb's copy keeps in-frame clones and lacks some. This table holds roughly 70,000 clones, 84% found once. Sequences were obtained from peripheral blood. The source is a woman aged 55-70 years with acute or convalescent COVID-19.

The V and J genes are TRBV5-1 and TRBJ2-5; 8 bases are shared with TRBD1. Germline V CDR1 and CDR2: SGHRS, YFSETQ. With V trimmed by 0 bases and J by 5 bases, 3 bases remained unmatched. There are 14 residues in the CDR3. The CDR3 bases are TGCGCCAGCAGCTTGGCAGGGGGCCGGGAGACCCAGTACTTC. Protein sequence: CASSLAGGRETQYF.

This clone was seen only a few times. The chain couples TRBV6-6 to TRBJ1-3; D remains ambiguous. The CDR3 contains 14 residues. Trimming pared 0 bases from V and 4 bases from J, leaving 7 bases between. CDR1 and CDR2 from the germline V gene are MNHNY and SVGAGI (reference sequence). The CDR3 sequence: CASSYSAGGNTIYF. The CDR3 region has the DNA TGTGCCAGCAGTTACTCAGCAGGAGGAAACACCATATATTTT.

The genes are TRBV5-1 and TRBJ2-2; D unclear. Germline CDR1 reads SGHRS; CDR2 reads YFSETQ. The CDR3 length is 13 residues. Trimming stripped 1 base from V and 7 bases from J, with 8 bases between. Here the CDR3 DNA reads TGCGCCAGCAGCTTGCAGGTGAACGGGGAGCTGTTTTTT. Translation: CASSLQVNGELFF.

The V and J genes are TRBV9 and TRBJ2-1; 9 bases match TRBD2. Germline assignment: CDR1 SGDLS and CDR2 YYNGEE. This CDR3 spans 15 amino acids. Germline trimming cut 5 bases from V and 9 bases from J; bases unmatched to any gene: 12. The CDR3 sequence: CASSRIAGANGEQFF. DNA for the CDR3: TGTGCCAGCAGTCGGATAGCGGGGGCCAACGGTGAGCAGTTCTTC.

The CDR3 nucleotides read TGTGCCAGTAGTATCTCGTCCGGGTTTGTTGAAAAACTGTTTTTT. Amino acid sequence: CASSISSGFVEKLFF. The J gene is TRBJ1-4, the V gene TRBV19; D is ambiguous. CDR1 is LNHDA and CDR2 is SQIVND in the germline V gene (reference sequence). Trimming removed 3 bases from V and 7 bases from J, with 15 bases in between. The CDR3 is 15 amino acids.

In its sample, this clone was seen a few times. V gene TRBV18 combines with J gene TRBJ2-1; D is perhaps TRBD2 (5 bases). The CDR3 spans 13 residues. Germline V gives CDR1 KGHSH, CDR2 LQKENI. V was trimmed by 6 bases and J by 3 bases, leaving 9 bases between them. The CDR3 nucleotides are TGTGCCAGCTCGCCGACTAACTACAATGAGCAGTTCTTC. Translated, it gives CASSPTNYNEQFF.

This chain links TRBV2 with TRBJ1-2, with D possibly matching TRBD1 (5 bases). V was trimmed by 4 bases and J by 7 bases, leaving 10 bases between them. Germline V gene data show CDR1 as SNHLY and CDR2 as FYNNEI. This CDR3 is built from 12 residues. Written as DNA, the CDR3 is TGTGCCAGCAGTGGGGAAGGGGCTGGCTACACCTTC. This gives the protein CASSGEGAGYTF.

In this sample, this clone turned up once. This chain joins TRBV12-3 or TRBV12-4 and TRBJ2-1; tentative D call: TRBD1 (6 bases). V lost 10 bases, J lost 7 bases, and 11 bases lay in between. There are 11 residues in the CDR3. CDR3 protein: CATSRGNEQFF. In DNA form, the CDR3 reads TGTGCCACCTCTAGGGGGAATGAGCAGTTCTTC.

This chain connects TRBV5-5 to TRBJ2-2, with D perhaps matching TRBD2 (6 bases). The CDR3 loop spans 16 amino acids. Trimming removed 2 bases at V and 3 bases at J, with 14 bases between. Germline V CDR1 and CDR2: SGHKS, YYEKEE (reference sequence). The CDR3 here is CASSLRRDLYTGELFF. CDR3 bases: TGTGCCAGCAGCTTAAGGCGGGACTTGTACACCGGGGAGCTGTTTTTT.

This chain links TRBV2 with TRBJ1-1, with D tentatively TRBD1 (5 bases). Germline V gives CDR1 SNHLY, CDR2 FYNNEI. V shed 0 bases and J shed 0 bases, with 8 bases lying between them. The CDR3 has 15 amino acids. DNA of the CDR3: TGTGCCAGCAGTGAAGCGGGGGGGTTGAACACTGAAGCTTTCTTT. It encodes CASSEAGGLNTEAFF.

The genes are TRBV27 and TRBJ1-2; 10 nucleotides line up with TRBD1. The CDR3 consists of 19 residues. With 2 bases clipped from V and 3 bases from J, the junction kept 15 bases outside the gene matches. Germline V CDR1 and CDR2: MNHEY, SMNVEV (reference sequence). The DNA for the CDR3 is TGTGCCAGCAGTTTAAGGGGGCTGACAGGGGGCGGAGGCGACTATGGCTACACCTTC. Encoded protein: CASSLRGLTGGGGDYGYTF.

The chain has TRBV5-1 and TRBJ1-1; no reliable D call. CDR3 length: 16 residues. V gave up 0 bases and J gave up 1 base, with 13 bases separating them. Germline CDR1 reads SGHRS; CDR2 reads YFSETQ. DNA for the CDR3: TGCGCCAGCAGCTTGGCCTTCAGGCAGAGGAACACTGAAGCTTTCTTT. Translating it yields CASSLAFRQRNTEAFF. The full variable domain, with the rest looked up from reference TRBV5-1 and TRBJ1-1, is KAGVTQTPRYLIKTRGQQVTLSCSPISGHRSVSWYQQTPGQGLQFLFEYFSETQRNKGNFPGRFSGRQFSNSRSEMNVSTLELGDSALYLCASSLAFRQRNTEAFFGQGTRLTVV.

The chain carries TRBV27 and TRBJ2-5; D is undetermined. The germline gives CDR1 MNHEY, CDR2 SMNVEV (reference sequence). This CDR3 region has 12 residues. Trimming took off 3 bases at V and 2 bases at J, with 4 bases between the two ends. The CDR3 region is CASSFLQETQYF. The CDR3 nucleotides are TGTGCCAGCAGTTTCCTACAAGAGACCCAGTACTTC.

The chain has TRBV9 and TRBJ2-1; 7 positions agree with TRBD2. This CDR3 comprises 13 residues. Germline CDR1 is SGDLS and CDR2 is YYNGEE. The J segment lost 5 bases and the V segment lost 4 bases, leaving 3 bases of the junction unmatched. CDR3 bases: TGTGCCAGCAGCCTAGCGGACAACAATGAGCAGTTCTTC. Translating gives CASSLADNNEQFF.

J is TRBJ1-4 and V is TRBV11-3; 7 bases agree with TRBD1. This CDR3 region has 13 residues. The germline CDR1 and CDR2 sequences are SGHNT and YENEEA. Trimming removed 5 bases from V and 10 bases from J; junction bases left unmatched: 7. The DNA for the CDR3 is TGTGCCAGCAGCCTCCGGACAGGAGGAAAACTGTTTTTT. Its protein product is CASSLRTGGKLFF.

Written as DNA, the CDR3 is TGTGCCAGCAGCTTAGGCTCAGGGGTGAATGGCTACACCTTC. It specifies CASSLGSGVNGYTF. V and J are TRBV7-2 and TRBJ1-2; tentatively, D is TRBD1 (6 bases). The CDR3 is 14 residues long. Germline V CDR1 and CDR2: SGHTA, FQGNSA. With 1 base removed from V and 6 bases from J, the gap between germline ends came to 12 bases.

The chain couples TRBV19 to TRBJ2-3; D perhaps matches TRBD2 (6 bases). With 3 bases removed from V and 2 bases from J, the gap between germline ends came to 9 bases. Per germline, CDR1 LNHDA and CDR2 SQIVND (reference sequence). CDR3 length: 14 amino acids. The CDR3 bases are TGTGCCAGTAGTATTGGCGGGGACACAGATACGCAGTATTTT. Amino acid sequence: CASSIGGDTDTQYF.

This clone was seen a single time. The rearrangement links TRBV6-5 to TRBJ2-2, with 10 positions matching TRBD2. Germline V CDR1 and CDR2: MNHEY, SVGAGI. V gave up 7 bases and J gave up 3 bases; unmatched junction bases: 2. This CDR3 contains 14 residues. CDR3 region: CASTGTSDTGELFF. The CDR3 coding sequence is TGTGCCAGCACCGGGACTAGCGACACCGGGGAGCTGTTTTTT.

The V gene is TRBV7-6, the J gene TRBJ2-3, with D maybe TRBD2 (5 bases). The germline CDR1 and CDR2 sequences are SGHVS and FNYEAQ. There are 15 residues in the CDR3. V was clipped by 1 base and J by 2 bases, with 10 bases between them. The CDR3 reads CASSLEGLLTDTQYF. Here the CDR3 DNA reads TGTGCCAGCAGCTTAGAAGGACTCCTCACAGATACGCAGTATTTT. Filled out from reference TRBV7-6 and TRBJ2-3, the complete variable domain reads GAGVSQSPRYKVTKRGQDVALRCDPISGHVSLYWYRQALGQGPEFLTYFNYEAQQDKSGLPNDRFSAERPEGSISTLTIQRTEQRDSAMYRCASSLEGLLTDTQYFGPGTRLTVL.

V gene TRBV3-1 (or the pseudogene TRBV3-2) combines with J gene TRBJ1-1, with no clear D. There are 12 residues in the CDR3. Between the trimmed V and J ends, which lost 3 bases and 4 bases, there was a span of 6 bases. Germline V gene sequence: CDR1 LGHDT, CDR2 YNNKEL (reference sequence). The CDR3: CASSHPGTEAFF. The CDR3 DNA is TGTGCCAGCAGCCACCCCGGCACTGAAGCTTTCTTT.

As concerns this clone: Other DNA sequences in this sample translate to the same CDR3. J is TRBJ2-1 and V is TRBV2; 12 nucleotides align to TRBD2. V lost 5 bases to trimming and J lost 10 bases; unmatched junction nucleotides: 3. The CDR3 runs to 13 residues. CDR1 is SNHLY and CDR2 is FYNNEI in the germline V gene. Here the CDR3 reads CASSLTSGGEQFF. The CDR3 bases are TGTGCCAGCAGTCTCACTAGCGGGGGGGAGCAGTTCTTC. Full variable domain (outside the CDR3, taken from reference TRBV2 and TRBJ2-1): EPEVTQTPSHQVTQMGQEVILRCVPISNHLYFYWYRQILGQKVEFLVSFYNNEISEKSEIFDDQFSVERPDGSNFTLKIRSTKLEDSAMYFCASSLTSGGEQFFGPGTRLTVL.

The chain recombines TRBV2 with TRBJ1-2; TRBD1 agrees at 7 bases. Losses at the gene ends were 3 bases for V and 4 bases for J; bases not matched to a gene: 8. The CDR3 loop spans 15 amino acids. Germline V lookup: CDR1 SNHLY, CDR2 FYNNEI. This chain's CDR3 is CASSEVRGSFYGYTF. CDR3 coding DNA: TGTGCCAGCAGTGAGGTCAGGGGGTCCTTCTATGGCTACACCTTC.

The chain recombines TRBV2 with TRBJ2-2; no definite D call. Germline V gives CDR1 SNHLY, CDR2 FYNNEI. Between the trimmed V and J ends, which lost 6 bases and 0 bases, there was a span of 11 bases. The CDR3 spans 15 residues. The CDR3 here is CASRTRQPNTGELFF. The DNA of the CDR3 is TGTGCCAGCAGAACGAGGCAGCCGAACACCGGGGAGCTGTTTTTT. The whole variable domain, filled in from reference TRBV2 and TRBJ2-2, reads EPEVTQTPSHQVTQMGQEVILRCVPISNHLYFYWYRQILGQKVEFLVSFYNNEISEKSEIFDDQFSVERPDGSNFTLKIRSTKLEDSAMYFCASRTRQPNTGELFFGEGSRLTVL.